Presented here are 25 T cell receptor beta chains from one specimen sequenced in a study of T cell changes during pregnancy in multiple sclerosis (dated by TCRdb to between 2017 and 2020). Library creation used the immunoSEQ multiplex PCR assay. TCRdb obtained this table from immuneACCESS and retained in-frame rearrangements with V and J assigned. These tables miss some clones; where compared with another copy, unresolved V genes account for less than half of the shortfall, and the remainder is unexplained. The table for this sample lists just under 80,000 clones; approximately 92% of them were counted only once. Roughly 1% of the sample is held by the ten biggest clonotypes. Sequenced material: peripheral blood, taken in the first trimester of pregnancy. These receptors all come from a female donor with multiple sclerosis, enrolled in a pregnancy study.

The gene calls are TRBV15 and TRBJ2-1; TRBD2 aligns across 11 bases. V dropped 3 bases and J dropped 5; count of bases not matched to a gene: 3. The germline gives CDR1 LNHNV, CDR2 YYDKDF (reference sequence). This CDR3 contains 15 residues. The CDR3 coding sequence is TGTGCCACCAGCAGCTCTAGCGGGAGGAACAATGAGCAGTTCTTC. Amino acid sequence: CATSSSSGRNNEQFF.

The gene calls are TRBV7-9 and TRBJ2-7; maybe TRBD1 (6 bases). In germline, CDR1 is SEHNR, CDR2 FQNEAQ (reference sequence). This CDR3 spans 14 amino acids. Deletions cut 5 bases from V and 2 bases from J, with 13 bases between. CDR3 nucleotide sequence: TGTGCCAGCAGCACTCGGACAGAACCCTACGAGCAGTACTTC. This gives the protein CASSTRTEPYEQYF.

This chain uses TRBV4-2 with TRBJ1-6; no firm D call. V lost 0 bases to trimming and J lost 10 bases, with 7 bases between them. The germline gives CDR1 LGHNA, CDR2 YNFKEQ. This CDR3 comprises 13 residues. The CDR3 sequence: CASSQDRYSPLHF. The CDR3 DNA follows: TGTGCCAGCAGCCAAGATCGGTACTCACCCCTCCACTTT.

This clone was seen once. The rearrangement uses TRBV7-9 and TRBJ2-7; D gene ambiguous. The V end was cut by 5 bases, the J end by 0 bases, with 8 bases between. This CDR3 is 13 amino acids long. Germline V gene sequence: CDR1 SEHNR, CDR2 FQNEAQ (reference sequence). The CDR3 is CASSPRASYEQYF. The CDR3 bases are TGTGCCAGCAGCCCCCGAGCCTCCTACGAGCAGTACTTC.

In this sample, this clone turned up a few times. The rearrangement uses TRBV2 and TRBJ2-5, with 9 bases lining up with TRBD1. Looked up from germline, CDR1 is SNHLY and CDR2 is FYNNEI. The CDR3 has 16 amino acids. The V and J ends lost 3 bases and 4 bases, in that order; junction bases with no gene match: 9. CDR3 amino acids: CASSDTGGVGLETQYF. The DNA for the CDR3 is TGTGCCAGCAGTGATACAGGGGGCGTTGGCCTAGAGACCCAGTACTTC.

The chain links TRBV2 to TRBJ2-1, with D tentatively TRBD2 (6 bases). This CDR3 comprises 16 residues. V was pared by 6 bases and J by 5 bases, with 20 bases between. The germline V gene encodes CDR1 SNHLY and CDR2 FYNNEI. CDR3 nucleotide sequence: TGTGCCAGCAGGGCACTGGGACTCCAAGCCGACAATGAGCAGTTCTTC. This codes for CASRALGLQADNEQFF.

The chain couples TRBV28 to TRBJ2-1; D uncertain. This CDR3 has 12 amino acids. Trimming removed 5 bases at V and 4 bases at J, with 6 bases between. Germline V lookup: CDR1 MDHEN, CDR2 SYDVKM. The chain's CDR3 is CASSPPYNEQFF. The CDR3 nucleotides read TGTGCCAGCAGTCCCCCTTACAATGAGCAGTTCTTC.

The V and J genes are TRBV28 and TRBJ1-5; weak D call: TRBD1 (6 bases). Germline lookup yields CDR1 MDHEN and CDR2 SYDVKM. The V end was cut by 6 bases, the J end by 1 base, with 13 bases between. This CDR3 contains 15 residues. The CDR3 reads CASSTGQISNQPQHF. As DNA, the CDR3 is TGTGCCAGCAGCACAGGACAGATAAGCAATCAGCCCCAGCATTTT.

The V and J genes are TRBV5-1 and TRBJ2-1; possible D gene TRBD2, 6 bases. The CDR3 sequence is 15 residues long. Germline loops: CDR1 SGHRS, CDR2 YFSETQ. The V and J ends lost 0 bases and 8 bases respectively, with 15 bases between them. The CDR3 DNA sequence: TGCGCCAGCAGCTTGGAGGGAATAGCGGAGGATGAGCAGTTCTTC. It yields the protein CASSLEGIAEDEQFF.

In this sample, this clone turned up a few times. The chain is built from TRBV7-3 and TRBJ2-1, with 8 positions matching TRBD2. CDR3 length equals 13 residues. Germline loops: CDR1 SGHTA, CDR2 FQGTGA. The V gene end was trimmed by 6 bases and the J gene end by 9 bases; junction bases not matched to a gene: 7. CDR3 sequence: CASRSGGRGEQFF. DNA for the CDR3: TGTGCCAGCAGAAGCGGGGGTAGAGGTGAGCAGTTCTTC.

This clone was seen only a few times. The rearrangement uses TRBV9 and TRBJ2-5, with 12 bases lining up with TRBD2. Germline CDR1 is SGDLS and CDR2 is YYNGEE. The CDR3 covers 17 residues. J gave up 5 bases and V 0 bases, and 8 bases lay outside the gene matches. The CDR3 DNA reads TGTGCCAGCAGCGTAGGCGCTAGCGGGGGGGCCAAGGAGACCCAGTACTTC. Residues: CASSVGASGGAKETQYF.

The chain combines TRBV7-3 with TRBJ2-2; D is uncertain. In germline, CDR1 is SGHTA, CDR2 FQGTGA. This CDR3 has 15 residues. V shed 1 base and J shed 0 bases, with 6 bases lying between them. DNA for the CDR3: TGTGCCAGCAGCTTAATCTCGTCGAACACCGGGGAGCTGTTTTTT. Translated, it gives CASSLISSNTGELFF.

In DNA, the CDR3 is TGCAGCGTTGGTGGGACAGGCGGACCAAATCAGCCCCAGCATTTT. Its translation: CSVGGTGGPNQPQHF. The J gene is TRBJ1-5, the V gene TRBV29-1; 8 nucleotides agree with TRBD1. The CDR3 loop spans 15 amino acids. Germline values: CDR1 SQVTM, CDR2 ANQGSEA. Trimming at V came to 4 bases and at J to 4 bases, leaving 9 bases not matched to a gene.

The chain combines TRBV6-5 with TRBJ1-1, with 9 bases fitting TRBD1. Germline-derived CDR1 and CDR2 are MNHEY and SVGAGI. J gave up 1 base and V 6 bases, and 3 bases lay outside the gene matches. This CDR3 has 14 amino acids. In DNA, the CDR3 is TGTGCCAGCAGGGGACAGGGTGAGAACACTGAAGCTTTCTTT. It translates to CASRGQGENTEAFF.

J is TRBJ2-5 and V is TRBV10-3; TRBD2 matches at 14 bases. The V gene end was trimmed by 4 bases and the J gene end by 4 bases; junction bases not matched to a gene: 8. This CDR3 spans 17 amino acids. Germline V gene lookup returns CDR1 ENHRY and CDR2 SYGVKD. The CDR3: CAISAGLAGDLGETQYF. The CDR3 DNA is TGTGCCATCAGTGCGGGACTAGCGGGAGATCTGGGAGAGACCCAGTACTTC.

V is TRBV19 and J is TRBJ1-2, with D perhaps matching TRBD1 (5 bases). This CDR3 region has 14 residues. The V and J ends lost 10 bases and 0 bases respectively, with 15 bases between them. Germline V CDR1 and CDR2: LNHDA, SQIVND (reference sequence). DNA of the CDR3: TGTGCCACCCTACGGGACTCGGCTAACTATGGCTACACCTTC. Encoded protein: CATLRDSANYGYTF.

This rearrangement joins TRBV7-9 to TRBJ1-1; 7 nucleotides align to TRBD1. J was trimmed by 4 bases and V by 6 bases; bases with no gene match: 14. The CDR3 loop spans 16 amino acids. Per germline, CDR1 SEHNR and CDR2 FQNEAQ (reference sequence). CDR3: CASSRQGILWGTEAFF. The CDR3 bases are TGTGCCAGCAGTAGACAGGGCATACTTTGGGGCACTGAAGCTTTCTTT. Full variable domain (missing parts from reference TRBV7-9 and TRBJ1-1): DTGVSQNPRHKITKRGQNVTFRCDPISEHNRLYWYRQTLGQGPEFLTYFQNEAQLEKSRLLSDRFSAERPKGSFSTLEIQRTEQGDSAMYLCASSRQGILWGTEAFFGQGTRLTVV.

The chain recombines TRBV6-1 with TRBJ1-2; perhaps TRBD1 as D (6 bases). Trimming removed 6 bases from V and 2 bases from J, with 13 bases in between. Per germline, CDR1 MNHNS and CDR2 SASEGT. CDR3 length: 14 amino acids. This CDR3 reads CASSPETGNYGYTF. The CDR3 nucleotides are TGTGCCAGCAGCCCCGAGACAGGCAACTATGGCTACACCTTC.

J is TRBJ2-2 and V is TRBV19; TRBD2 agrees at 7 bases. CDR3 length: 12 residues. V trimming: 7 bases; J trimming: 4 bases; junction bases outside the gene matches: 0. Germline CDR1 and CDR2: LNHDA and SQIVND (reference sequence). CDR3 amino acids: CASTGGTGELFF. CDR3 sequence (DNA): TGTGCCAGTACGGGGGGCACCGGGGAGCTGTTTTTT.

The V gene is TRBV19, the J gene TRBJ1-4; D call uncertain. Trimming took 6 bases from V and 4 from J, leaving 9 bases between them. Per germline, CDR1 LNHDA and CDR2 SQIVND (reference sequence). The CDR3 runs to 13 residues. The CDR3, as DNA: TGTGCCAGTAGCCTCAGGCATAATGAAAAACTGTTTTTT. This codes for CASSLRHNEKLFF.

The chain recombines TRBV7-3 with TRBJ2-5, with 7 nucleotides matching TRBD2. The CDR3 extends over 14 amino acids. From germline, CDR1 is SGHTA and CDR2 FQGTGA. V was pared by 2 bases and J by 1 base, with 1 base of the junction left unmatched. The CDR3 nucleotides read TGTGCCAGCAGCTTATCGGGGGGCCAAGAGACCCAGTACTTC. Amino acid sequence: CASSLSGGQETQYF.

The chain is built from TRBV15 and TRBJ2-1; D is perhaps TRBD2 (6 bases). The length of the CDR3 is 16 residues. CDR1 and CDR2 from the germline V gene are LNHNV and YYDKDF (reference sequence). V dropped 0 bases and J dropped 2 bases, with 11 bases sitting between them. CDR3 coding DNA: TGTGCCACCAGCAGAGATGCGGGGAACGCCTACAATGAGCAGTTCTTC. Translation gives CATSRDAGNAYNEQFF.

V and J are TRBV11-2 and TRBJ2-7; D possibly corresponds to TRBD1 (6 bases). The V and J ends lost 5 bases and 4 bases respectively, with 12 bases between them. Germline assignment: CDR1 SGHAT and CDR2 FQNNGV. The CDR3 is 13 amino acids. CDR3 nucleotides: TGTGCCAGCAGCCTCACAGGGTTTTACGAGCAGTACTTC. Translation gives CASSLTGFYEQYF.

The chain employs TRBV19 and TRBJ2-5; the match to TRBD1 covers 8 bases. Germline CDR1 and CDR2: LNHDA and SQIVND (reference sequence). CDR3 size: 15 residues. The ends lost 3 bases at V and 5 bases at J; junction bases unmatched: 8. CDR3 in DNA: TGTGCCAGTAGTATCCGACAGGGGTTGGGGGAGACCCAGTACTTC. Its protein product is CASSIRQGLGETQYF. Full variable domain (outside the CDR3, taken from reference TRBV19 and TRBJ2-5): DGGITQSPKYLFRKEGQNVTLSCEQNLNHDAMYWYRQDPGQGLRLIYYSQIVNDFQKGDIAEGYSVSREKKESFPLTVTSAQKNPTAFYLCASSIRQGLGETQYFGPGTRLLVL.

CDR3 protein: CASSPGQGSSQPQHF. The DNA of the CDR3 is TGTGCCAGCAGCCCAGGCCAGGGTTCAAGTCAGCCCCAGCATTTT. V usage is TRBV7-2 and J usage is TRBJ1-5, with D possibly being TRBD1 (5 bases). The CDR3 extends over 15 amino acids. The germline V gene has CDR1 SGHTA and CDR2 FQGNSA. V shed 5 bases and J shed 6 bases, with 17 bases lying between them.